A single sample gave rise to the 6 T cell receptor beta chains below, sequenced in a study of CD8+ T cells in alopecia areata. RNA extraction and reverse transcription yielded cDNA as sequencing template. TCRdb keeps only in-frame clones here, not all; method: immunoSEQ multiplex PCR. The sample carries over 150,000 clones, around 59% recorded once. Treatment in this sample: oral pan-JAK inhibitor, 5-10 mg twice daily. The sample in question was CD4+ T cells sorted from blood, obtained at week 24, from a patient treated with tofacitinib. These receptors were obtained from a human donor with alopecia areata.

CDR3: CAIKGRGDYEQYF. The CDR3 DNA reads TGTGCCATCAAGGGCAGGGGGGACTACGAGCAGTACTTC. The chain employs TRBV10-3 and TRBJ2-7; D might be TRBD1 (7 bases). CDR1 ENHRY and CDR2 SYGVKD come from the germline V gene. This CDR3 contains 13 residues. Trimming left V 7 bases short and J 3 bases short, with 13 bases between.

This clone has just a few counts. The CDR3 DNA reads TGCGCCAGCAGCCTGGGGACTAGTTCAGATACGCAGTATTTT. This gives the protein CASSLGTSSDTQYF. The chain combines TRBV4-1 with TRBJ2-3; 8 bases are a match to TRBD2. The CDR3 is 14 residues long. CDR1 MGHRA and CDR2 YSYEKL come from the germline V gene. Trimming at V came to 4 bases and at J to 4 bases, leaving 4 bases not matched to a gene.

This clone was seen a handful of times. The V gene is TRBV7-8, the J gene TRBJ2-7; D gene uncertain. This CDR3 spans 14 amino acids. Germline CDR1 is SGHVS and CDR2 is FQNEAQ. With 4 bases removed from V and 2 bases from J, the gap between germline ends came to 12 bases. CDR3 sequence reads: CASSYRISTYEQYF. CDR3 in DNA: TGTGCCAGCAGCTACAGAATCTCAACCTACGAGCAGTACTTC.

The chain joins TRBV11-2 to TRBJ2-5, with a tentative D call TRBD1 (6 bases). This CDR3 region has 16 residues. Germline values: CDR1 SGHAT, CDR2 FQNNGV. Trimming cost V 6 bases and J 2 bases, with 19 bases left between them. The CDR3 spells CASSLGDLRGQETQYF. DNA of the CDR3: TGTGCCAGCAGTCTTGGGGATTTAAGGGGGCAAGAGACCCAGTACTTC.

The V gene is TRBV6-1, the J gene TRBJ1-5, with D uncertain. CDR1 is MNHNS and CDR2 is SASEGT in the germline V gene. The ends were cut back, 2 bases at V and 6 bases at J, with 8 bases in the middle. The CDR3 loop spans 13 amino acids. CDR3 sequence (DNA): TGTGCCAGCAGTGAATTAATAGGTCAGCCCCAGCATTTT. Translating it yields CASSELIGQPQHF.

The V call is TRBV4-1, the J call TRBJ2-5, with TRBD2 as a possible D gene (7 bases). Germline V CDR1 and CDR2: MGHRA, YSYEKL. Trimming pared 0 bases from V and 4 bases from J, leaving 15 bases between. The CDR3 runs 16 residues. The CDR3 nucleotides are TGCGCCAGCAGCCAAGATCTTGGGGGGGCACCAGAGACCCAGTACTTC. Translating gives CASSQDLGGAPETQYF.